This entry lists 28 T cell receptor beta chains sequenced from one sample in a study of blood T cell repertoires in COVID-19. Profiled with immunoSEQ multiplex PCR; TCRdb holds only in-frame clones, not every one. The sample contains about 11,000 clones, approximately 88% of which appear only once. The sample consisted of peripheral blood. The receptors were sampled from a human donor in a cohort sampled during active COVID-19.

Here the CDR3 DNA reads TGTGCCAGCAGCTTGGCCGGGCGTAGCGGGAGAAGCACAGATACGCAGTATTTT. This translates into CASSLAGRSGRSTDTQYF. The chain employs TRBV5-6 and TRBJ2-3, with TRBD2 matching over 9 bases. Germline assignment: CDR1 SGHDT and CDR2 YYEEEE. The CDR3 runs to 18 residues. V shed 0 bases, J shed 0 bases, and the junction held 8 bases outside the gene matches.

The genes are TRBV7-2 and TRBJ2-1, with 9 bases lining up with TRBD2. The germline CDR1 and CDR2 sequences are SGHTA and FQGNSA. The junction had 10 bases not matched to a gene; V was cut back by 5 bases and J by 5 bases. CDR3 size: 16 residues. The DNA for the CDR3 is TGTGCCAGCAGCAAAGGGGGGCTAGCGGGGCACAATGAGCAGTTCTTC. Translating it yields CASSKGGLAGHNEQFF. Full variable domain (remainder filled in from reference TRBV7-2 and TRBJ2-1): GAGVSQSPSNKVTEKGKDVELRCDPISGHTALYWYRQSLGQGLEFLIYFQGNSAPDKSGLPSDRFSAERTGGSVSTLTIQRTQQEDSAVYLCASSKGGLAGHNEQFFGPGTRLTVL.

Only one count was recorded for this clone. The rearrangement joins TRBV2 to TRBJ1-1; tentative D call: TRBD1 (5 bases). Germline CDR1 is SNHLY and CDR2 is FYNNEI. The V gene lost 2 bases and the J gene lost 6 bases, with 13 bases spanning the gap. This CDR3 contains 14 residues. The CDR3 loop is CASSESFGASEAFF. The CDR3 DNA is TGTGCCAGCAGTGAATCTTTTGGGGCTTCTGAAGCTTTCTTT.

The table lists this clone with a count of one. The chain uses TRBV24-1 and TRBJ2-5, with D tentatively TRBD2 (5 bases). Germline assignment: CDR1 KGHDR and CDR2 SFDVKD. The V end was cut by 2 bases, the J end by 5 bases, with 5 bases between. The CDR3 runs to 12 residues. The CDR3 DNA is TGTGCCACCAGTGATTGGAGGGAGACCCAGTACTTC. Translating it yields CATSDWRETQYF.

CDR3: CASSQVALAGGANTGELFF. The DNA for the CDR3 is TGCGCCAGCAGCCAAGTAGCGCTAGCGGGAGGAGCGAACACCGGGGAGCTGTTTTTT. The chain joins TRBV4-1 to TRBJ2-2; 11 bases match TRBD2. The germline V gene has CDR1 MGHRA and CDR2 YSYEKL. Trimming took 1 base from V and 0 from J; bases not matched to a gene: 7. The CDR3 extends over 19 amino acids.

The chain has TRBV27 and TRBJ2-7; TRBD1 might be the D (5 bases). Germline CDR1 reads MNHEY; CDR2 reads SMNVEV (reference sequence). The CDR3 length is 13 residues. Trimming pared 4 bases from V and 5 bases from J, leaving 12 bases between. The DNA of the CDR3 is TGTGCCAGCAGTTCGACAGCAACCAACGAGCAGTACTTC. It encodes CASSSTATNEQYF.

The V and J genes are TRBV7-7 and TRBJ1-4, with 9 bases matching TRBD1. The CDR3 consists of 15 residues. The V gene end was trimmed by 5 bases and the J gene end by 4 bases; junction bases not matched to a gene: 5. Germline CDR1 is SSHAT and CDR2 is FNYEAQ (reference sequence). CDR3 amino acids: CASSPGTGLNEKLFF. For the CDR3, the DNA is TGTGCCAGCAGCCCTGGGACAGGGCTTAATGAAAAACTGTTTTTT.

This chain uses TRBV5-1 with TRBJ2-7, with 8 nucleotides matching TRBD2. The CDR3 contains 13 residues. With V trimmed by 5 bases and J by 5 bases, 6 bases remained unmatched. Germline V lookup: CDR1 SGHRS, CDR2 YFSETQ. CDR3 protein: CASSRTSINEQYF. The CDR3 DNA is TGCGCCAGCAGTCGGACTAGCATTAACGAGCAGTACTTC. The full variable domain, rest sourced from reference TRBV5-1 and TRBJ2-7, is KAGVTQTPRYLIKTRGQQVTLSCSPISGHRSVSWYQQTPGQGLQFLFEYFSETQRNKGNFPGRFSGRQFSNSRSEMNVSTLELGDSALYLCASSRTSINEQYFGPGTRLTVT.

This chain uses TRBV5-6 with TRBJ1-2; 7 bases align to TRBD1. Trimming took 4 bases from V and 8 from J; bases not matched to a gene: 8. Germline V gene lookup returns CDR1 SGHDT and CDR2 YYEEEE. There are 13 residues in the CDR3. CDR3: CASSQDRAGGYTF. CDR3 in DNA: TGTGCCAGCAGCCAAGACAGGGCAGGAGGCTACACCTTC. Together with reference TRBV5-6 and TRBJ1-2, the CDR3 gives the full variable domain: DAGVTQSPTHLIKTRGQQVTLRCSPKSGHDTVSWYQQALGQGPQFIFQYYEEEERQRGNFPDRFSGHQFPNYSSELNVNALLLGDSALYLCASSQDRAGGYTFGSGTRLTVV.

The CDR3 DNA is TGCGCCAGCGCCCGGGGTTGGGAGTCAGATACGCAGTATTTT. It yields the protein CASARGWESDTQYF. This sequence joins TRBV4-3 and TRBJ2-3, with D possibly being TRBD2 (5 bases). Germline V gives CDR1 LGHNA, CDR2 YSLEER. The length of the CDR3 is 14 residues. V shed 8 bases and J shed 4 bases, with 16 bases lying between them.

The rearrangement links TRBV7-9 to TRBJ1-3, with unresolved D. CDR3 size: 14 residues. The germline V gene has CDR1 SEHNR and CDR2 FQNEAQ (reference sequence). V was trimmed by 5 bases and J by 7 bases, leaving 15 bases between them. CDR3 in amino acids: CASSPPGAGNTIYF. The CDR3 nucleotides are TGTGCCAGCAGCCCCCCTGGTGCGGGGAACACCATATATTTT.

In its sample, this clone was seen a few times. This rearrangement joins TRBV4-2 to TRBJ2-7; 9 bases map to TRBD2. Germline CDR1 LGHNA, CDR2 YNFKEQ. The CDR3 runs 17 residues. V shed 0 bases and J 5 bases; nucleotides not matched to a gene: 11. DNA for the CDR3: TGTGCCAGCAGCCAAGATCCCATAGCGGGAGAAAATGACGAGCAGTACTTC. It is translated as CASSQDPIAGENDEQYF.

The J gene is TRBJ1-4, the V gene TRBV7-6; a weak D match, TRBD1 (6 bases). CDR1 is SGHVS, CDR2 FNYEAQ, per germline. CDR3 length equals 15 residues. With 5 bases removed from V and 8 bases from J, the gap between germline ends came to 18 bases. For the CDR3, the DNA is TGTGCCAGCAGCCTGCAAACAGGGTTACGGGAAAAACTGTTTTTT. This encodes CASSLQTGLREKLFF.

CDR3 amino acids: CASSPPSGGTDTQYF. The DNA of the CDR3 is TGTGCCAGCTCACCACCTAGCGGGGGCACAGATACGCAGTATTTT. The chain couples TRBV18 to TRBJ2-3; 8 bases map to TRBD2. There are 15 residues in the CDR3. Germline CDR1 and CDR2: KGHSH and LQKENI. The ends lost 0 bases at V and 1 base at J; junction bases unmatched: 0. Supplemented by reference TRBV18 and TRBJ2-3, the full variable domain reads NAGVMQNPRHLVRRRGQEARLRCSPMKGHSHVYWYRQLPEEGLKFMVYLQKENIIDESGMPKERFSAEFPKEGPSILRIQQVVRGDSAAYFCASSPPSGGTDTQYFGPGTRLTVL.

The chain joins TRBV20-1 to TRBJ2-1, with a possible D match to TRBD1 (7 bases). The ends were cut back, 3 bases at V and 4 bases at J, with 10 bases in the middle. The CDR3 length is 13 residues. Looked up from germline, CDR1 is DFQATT and CDR2 is SNEGSKA (reference sequence). This CDR3 is CSASQGGYNEQFF. CDR3 DNA sequence: TGCAGTGCTAGTCAGGGGGGATACAATGAGCAGTTCTTC.

The CDR3 DNA follows: TGTGCCAGCAGTCAAAACAGGGGGAGTAGCAATCAGCCCCAGCATTTT. Translation: CASSQNRGSSNQPQHF. The chain couples TRBV28 to TRBJ1-5, with 8 bases matching TRBD1. The length of the CDR3 is 16 residues. The V gene end was trimmed by 5 bases and the J gene end by 0 bases; junction bases not matched to a gene: 6. Germline V CDR1 and CDR2: MDHEN, SYDVKM.

In its sample, this clone was seen a few times. The chain employs TRBV11-1 and TRBJ2-7, with D perhaps matching TRBD1 (5 bases). The CDR3 runs 14 residues. V was cut by 3 bases and J by 3 bases, with 12 bases left in between. CDR1 and CDR2 (germline): SGHAT, FQDESV (reference sequence). CDR3 sequence: CASSLSQGYYEQYF. CDR3 DNA sequence: TGTGCCAGCAGCTTGTCGCAGGGATACTACGAGCAGTACTTC. The full variable domain, its missing parts supplied by reference TRBV11-1 and TRBJ2-7, is EAEVAQSPRYKITEKSQAVAFWCDPISGHATLYWYRQILGQGPELLVQFQDESVVDDSQLPKDRFSAERLKGVDSTLKIQPAELGDSAMYLCASSLSQGYYEQYFGPGTRLTVT.

This chain joins TRBV19 and TRBJ2-3; weak D call: TRBD1 (6 bases). CDR3 length: 15 residues. The germline V gene has CDR1 LNHDA and CDR2 SQIVND (reference sequence). Trimming pared 5 bases from V and 4 bases from J, leaving 16 bases between. The CDR3 reads CASSVGASGADTQYF. For the CDR3, the DNA is TGTGCCAGTAGTGTCGGTGCCTCAGGGGCAGATACGCAGTATTTT. The variable domain in full, with the rest retrieved from reference TRBV19 and TRBJ2-3, is DGGITQSPKYLFRKEGQNVTLSCEQNLNHDAMYWYRQDPGQGLRLIYYSQIVNDFQKGDIAEGYSVSREKKESFPLTVTSAQKNPTAFYLCASSVGASGADTQYFGPGTRLTVL.

The V and J genes are TRBV10-3 and TRBJ2-2; 10 bases are a match to TRBD1. The length of the CDR3 is 16 residues. CDR1 and CDR2 (germline): ENHRY, SYGVKD. The ends lost 4 bases at V and 9 bases at J; junction bases unmatched: 11. The CDR3 nucleotides are TGTGCCATCAGTGGGCCAGGGACAGGGGATGTTAGGGAGCTGTTTTTT. Amino acid sequence: CAISGPGTGDVRELFF.

The chain carries TRBV7-2 and TRBJ2-5; TRBD1 is a possible D gene (6 bases). Between the trimmed V and J ends, which lost 5 bases and 0 bases, there was a span of 10 bases. Germline CDR1 and CDR2: SGHTA and FQGNSA. The CDR3 spans 14 residues. The CDR3 nucleotides read TGTGCCAGCAGCCTGGGGGCAAACCAAGAGACCCAGTACTTC. This codes for CASSLGANQETQYF.

This clone was recorded once. The gene calls are TRBV5-1 and TRBJ2-5, with D perhaps matching TRBD2 (7 bases). The CDR3 sequence is 14 residues long. Trimming left V 2 bases short and J 4 bases short, with 12 bases between. Germline V gives CDR1 SGHRS, CDR2 YFSETQ. CDR3 bases: TGCGCCAGCAGCTTAAGGGGGGGTAGAGAGACCCAGTACTTC. Translated: CASSLRGGRETQYF. Looking up the rest from reference TRBV5-1 and TRBJ2-5 gives the full variable domain: KAGVTQTPRYLIKTRGQQVTLSCSPISGHRSVSWYQQTPGQGLQFLFEYFSETQRNKGNFPGRFSGRQFSNSRSEMNVSTLELGDSALYLCASSLRGGRETQYFGPGTRLLVL.

V gene TRBV5-5 combines with J gene TRBJ2-7; 7 bases are a match to TRBD2. Germline V CDR1 and CDR2: SGHKS, YYEKEE (reference sequence). The trim removed 7 bases at V and 4 bases at J, leaving 17 bases unmatched. The CDR3 runs to 16 residues. In nucleotides, the CDR3 is TGTGCCAGCGAACCGGGACCGACAGCGGGACTTTACGAGCAGTACTTC. This translates into CASEPGPTAGLYEQYF.

The chain carries TRBV19 and TRBJ2-1; TRBD2 matches 14 bases. V was pared by 7 bases and J by 6 bases, with 14 bases of the junction left unmatched. The CDR3 is made up of 18 amino acids. Germline V lookup: CDR1 LNHDA, CDR2 SQIVND (reference sequence). CDR3 protein: CASTPPLGLAGVINEQFF. The CDR3 DNA follows: TGTGCCAGTACCCCACCCCTGGGACTAGCGGGAGTGATCAATGAGCAGTTCTTC.

CDR3 in amino acids: CASSSGGAGEREQYF. CDR3 nucleotides: TGTGCCAGCAGTTCGGGGGGAGCAGGGGAGCGAGAGCAGTACTTC. The gene calls are TRBV27 and TRBJ2-7; TRBD2 is a possible D gene (7 bases). Germline V gene data show CDR1 as MNHEY and CDR2 as SMNVEV (reference sequence). CDR3 length equals 15 residues. Trimming pared 4 bases from V and 7 bases from J, leaving 20 bases between.

The chain is built from TRBV29-1 and TRBJ2-1; 9 nucleotides agree with TRBD1. Germline CDR1 and CDR2: SQVTM and ANQGSEA. The CDR3 sequence is 13 residues long. The V and J ends lost 4 bases and 9 bases, in that order; junction bases with no gene match: 7. The CDR3 reads CSVVRDRVGEQFF. The CDR3 nucleotides read TGCAGCGTTGTTCGGGACAGGGTGGGTGAGCAGTTCTTC.

The V and J genes are TRBV15 and TRBJ2-2; TRBD2 matches 9 bases. The germline V gene has CDR1 LNHNV and CDR2 YYDKDF (reference sequence). The trim removed 1 base at V and 4 bases at J, leaving 7 bases unmatched. CDR3 size: 17 residues. The CDR3 reads CATSRGGVSGSTGELFF. CDR3 in DNA: TGTGCCACCAGCAGAGGGGGGGTTAGCGGGAGCACCGGGGAGCTGTTTTTT.

The chain carries TRBV7-6 and TRBJ2-7; 10 bases match TRBD2. CDR1 is SGHVS and CDR2 is FNYEAQ in the germline V gene. The trim removed 5 bases at V and 6 bases at J, leaving 13 bases unmatched. This CDR3 comprises 16 residues. This CDR3 reads CASSPRASGRMAEQYF. The CDR3 DNA follows: TGTGCCAGCAGCCCCCGGGCTAGCGGGAGAATGGCCGAGCAGTACTTC.

CDR3 in amino acids: CSVEDQSGLAGELYEQYF. The DNA of the CDR3 is TGCAGCGTTGAAGATCAATCCGGACTAGCGGGAGAATTGTACGAGCAGTACTTC. The chain has TRBV29-1 and TRBJ2-7; 13 bases align to TRBD2. The trim removed 0 bases at V and 4 bases at J, leaving 12 bases unmatched. CDR1 SQVTM and CDR2 ANQGSEA come from the germline V gene. The length of the CDR3 is 18 residues.